The 29 T cell receptor beta chains below were found in one sample sequenced in a study of blood T cells in healthy people across ages. A sample-barcoded 5' primer and a J-beta primer mix were used in a second PCR of roughly 6 to 11 cycles. TCRdb passed the 5' RACE reads through MiXCR, listing each CDR3 protein once. The table records about 1.8 million distinct CDR3 sequences, 49% of them present only once. Sequencing input: blood. The receptors were sampled from a woman aged 40 to 49 in good health.

Turning to this clonotype: One junction end does not reproduce the germline sequence, and a read error may be involved. This sequence joins TRBV6-2 or TRBV6-3 and TRBJ1-5; 7 nucleotides align to TRBD1. This CDR3 is built from 17 residues. CDR1 is MNHEY, CDR2 SVGEGT, per germline. The DNA of the CDR3 is TGTGCCAACAGTTACTACCTAAAGGGACAGAGGAATCAGCCCCAGCATTTT. This codes for CANSYYLKGQRNQPQHF.

The J gene is TRBJ2-1, the V gene TRBV5-1, with 10 bases aligning to TRBD2. Germline V CDR1 and CDR2: SGHRS, YFSETQ. V shed 3 bases and J 4 bases; nucleotides not matched to a gene: 7. CDR3 size: 16 residues. In DNA form, the CDR3 reads TGCGCCAGCAGCTACGGACTAGCGGACCCTTACAATGAGCAGTTCTTC. Residues: CASSYGLADPYNEQFF.

The V call is TRBV27, the J call TRBJ2-1, with 12 bases matching TRBD2. The CDR3 has 17 residues. Germline-derived CDR1 and CDR2 are MNHEY and SMNVEV (reference sequence). Trimming took 5 bases from V and 5 from J; bases not matched to a gene: 10. The CDR3 DNA reads as TGTGCCAGCAGTACCCGACTAGCGGGGGCCCCTAACAATGAGCAGTTCTTC. Translated, it gives CASSTRLAGAPNNEQFF.

This chain joins TRBV20-1 and TRBJ2-4; D is ambiguous. The J call may be incorrect, as the DNA end agrees better with TRBJ2-5. The CDR3 covers 13 residues. CDR1 is DFQATT and CDR2 is SNEGSKA in the germline V gene (reference sequence). This CDR3 reads CSASFRLEETQYF. The DNA of the CDR3 is TGCAGTGCTAGTTTCAGACTCGAGGAGACCCAGTACTTC.

This clonotype occurred once. The chain is built from TRBV9 and TRBJ2-1; 14 bases align to TRBD2. J lost 1 base, V lost 4 bases, and 7 bases had no gene match. The CDR3 length is 18 residues. Germline CDR1 SGDLS, CDR2 YYNGEE. The CDR3 loop reads CASSYQTSGGGSYNEQFF. Here the CDR3 DNA reads TGTGCCAGCAGCTATCAGACTAGCGGGGGGGGGTCCTACAATGAGCAGTTCTTC.

This clonotype was observed a few times. The rearrangement joins TRBV28 to TRBJ2-1, with 12 bases identical to TRBD2. The germline V gene has CDR1 MDHEN and CDR2 SYDVKM. The V gene end was trimmed by 4 bases and the J gene end by 0 bases; junction bases not matched to a gene: 7. The CDR3 loop spans 18 amino acids. The CDR3 DNA follows: TGTGCCAGCAGTTACCCAACTAGCGGGGGGTCCTCCTACAATGAGCAGTTCTTC. This codes for CASSYPTSGGSSYNEQFF.

The rearrangement joins TRBV29-1 to TRBJ2-5, with unresolved D. The CDR3 is made up of 13 amino acids. CDR1 SQVTM and CDR2 ANQGSEA come from the germline V gene. V gave up 4 bases and J gave up 5 bases, with 14 bases separating them. Here the CDR3 DNA reads TGCAGCGTTGGGTCTCTGGGCTGGGAGACCCAGTACTTC. This sequence encodes CSVGSLGWETQYF.

This clonotype was counted a single time. V usage is TRBV18 and J usage is TRBJ2-3; TRBD2 agrees at 11 bases. With 3 bases clipped from V and 0 bases from J, the junction kept 5 bases outside the gene matches. This CDR3 has 17 residues. Germline V lookup: CDR1 KGHSH, CDR2 LQKENI. The CDR3 nucleotides are TGTGCCAGCTCACCGAGGGGACTAGCGGATAGCACAGATACGCAGTATTTT. It translates to CASSPRGLADSTDTQYF.

The genes are TRBV24-1 and TRBJ2-7; D ambiguous. The germline V gene encodes CDR1 KGHDR and CDR2 SFDVKD. Between the trimmed V and J ends, which lost 1 base and 2 bases, there was a span of 8 bases. The CDR3 extends over 14 amino acids. The CDR3 DNA sequence: TGTGCCACCAGTGATTTTGTGATTCCCTACGAGCAGTACTTC. It codes for CATSDFVIPYEQYF.

V gene TRBV6-1 combines with J gene TRBJ2-3; D ambiguous. The CDR3 is 13 amino acids. Trimming took off 2 bases at V and 6 bases at J, with 9 bases between the two ends. Germline-derived CDR1 and CDR2 are MNHNS and SASEGT. The CDR3 region has the DNA TGTGCCAGCAGTGAATTGTCCGCCGATACGCAGTATTTT. Translating it yields CASSELSADTQYF.

The CDR3, as DNA: TGCAGCGTTGAAGGTGGTAGCGGGGCCAGCACAGATACGCAGTATTTT. Amino acids: CSVEGGSGASTDTQYF. J is TRBJ2-3 and V is TRBV29-1, with 8 bases lining up with TRBD2. The CDR3 is 16 amino acids. Looked up from germline, CDR1 is SQVTM and CDR2 is ANQGSEA. V lost 1 base and J lost 0; bases outside the gene matches: 6.

The V call is TRBV14, the J call TRBJ2-1; 11 nucleotides line up with TRBD1. Per germline, CDR1 SGHDN and CDR2 FVKESK. J lost 9 bases, V lost 4 bases, and 23 bases had no gene match. The length of the CDR3 is 20 residues. CDR3 protein: CASSLSMAYYRDRGMGEQFF. The CDR3 DNA reads TGTGCCAGCAGCCTATCAATGGCTTACTACCGGGACAGGGGGATGGGTGAGCAGTTCTTC.

Concerning this clonotype: One end of the junction does not line up with germline, which may come from a read error. The J gene is TRBJ2-7, the V gene TRBV27; TRBD1 matches 9 bases. Germline V CDR1 and CDR2: MNHEY, SMNVEV (reference sequence). The CDR3 totals 14 residues. CDR3 bases: TGTGTCAGCAGTTTAGACAGGGGGACGGAAGAGCAGTACTTC. It is translated as CVSSLDRGTEEQYF.

The chain joins TRBV4-3 to TRBJ2-1, with a possible D match to TRBD2 (7 bases). Deletions cut 0 bases from V and 8 bases from J, with 17 bases between. The CDR3 has 16 residues. Germline V gives CDR1 LGHNA, CDR2 YSLEER. Here the CDR3 DNA reads TGCGCCAGCAGCCAAGACAGGGGCGGGGGCCGGGATGAGCAGTTCTTC. Amino acid sequence: CASSQDRGGGRDEQFF.

Regarding this clonotype: This may arise from a read error, as a much more abundant clone is one base away. The genes are TRBV29-1 and TRBJ2-1; D possibly corresponds to TRBD1 (5 bases). This CDR3 is 15 amino acids long. Germline assignment: CDR1 SQVTM and CDR2 ANQGSEA. Here the CDR3 DNA reads TGCAGCGTTGAAGCCGCCCAGGGTTTGCACAATGCGCAGTTCTTC. The encoded protein is CSVEAAQGLHNAQFF.

This chain uses TRBV28 with TRBJ2-7; tentatively, D is TRBD1 or TRBD2 (5 bases each). Trimming cost V 4 bases and J 2 bases, with 12 bases left between them. From germline, CDR1 is MDHEN and CDR2 SYDVKM. The CDR3 spans 14 residues. This CDR3 is CASSSPGATYEQYF. CDR3 DNA: TGTGCCAGCAGTTCCCCCGGGGCTACCTACGAGCAGTACTTC.

This clonotype turned up a few times. The chain is built from TRBV29-1 and TRBJ2-1; a possible D gene is TRBD1 (6 bases). The better agreement between TRBJ2-7 and the DNA end casts doubt on the J call. Germline V gene data show CDR1 as SQVTM and CDR2 as ANQGSEA. The CDR3 loop spans 14 amino acids. CDR3 amino acids: CSVVFQDRDNEQYF. CDR3 bases: TGCAGCGTTGTCTTTCAGGACAGAGACAATGAGCAGTACTTC.

V usage is TRBV6-1 and J usage is TRBJ2-5; 9 bases fit TRBD2. J gave up 11 bases and V 8 bases, and 12 bases lay outside the gene matches. CDR1 and CDR2 (germline): MNHNS, SASEGT. This CDR3 region has 13 residues. The CDR3 nucleotides are TGTGCCAGCGAGGGCGGGGGGGCGGTTGAGCAGTACTTC. Its protein product is CASEGGGAVEQYF.

The gene calls are TRBV9 and TRBJ1-1; D remains unclear. The CDR3 has 15 amino acids. V gave up 0 bases and J gave up 3 bases, with 12 bases separating them. Germline V gene data show CDR1 as SGDLS and CDR2 as YYNGEE. CDR3 coding DNA: TGTGCCAGCAGCGTAGTCCGAGGATTACACACTGAAGCTTTCTTT. It yields the protein CASSVVRGLHTEAFF.

This clonotype has more than one count but fewer than ten. The genes are TRBV4-2 and TRBJ2-4; TRBD2 aligns across 12 bases. TRBJ2-7 explains the end of the DNA better; the J call may be wrong. The CDR3 has 16 amino acids. CDR1 and CDR2 from the germline V gene are LGHNA and YNFKEQ. DNA of the CDR3: TGTGCCAGCAGCCAGGCCGCTAGCGGGGGGGCCCACGAGCAGTACTTC. It specifies CASSQAASGGAHEQYF.

This chain links TRBV29-1 with TRBJ1-2, with D tentatively TRBD1 (5 bases). Germline V gene lookup returns CDR1 SQVTM and CDR2 ANQGSEA. CDR3 size: 14 residues. V lost 3 bases to trimming and J lost 6 bases, with 17 bases between them. The CDR3 bases are TGCAGCGTTGATGATAGGGGCGACGGGAATGGCTACACCTTC. Translated: CSVDDRGDGNGYTF. Full variable domain (missing parts from reference TRBV29-1 and TRBJ1-2): SAVISQKPSRDICQRGTSLTIQCQVDSQVTMMFWYRQQPGQSLTLIATANQGSEATYESGFVIDKFPISRPNLTFSTLTVSNMSPEDSSIYLCSVDDRGDGNGYTFGSGTRLTVV.

This clonotype was counted only a few times. The J gene is TRBJ1-2, the V gene TRBV29-1; 7 bases align to TRBD1. V gave up 4 bases and J gave up 8 bases; unmatched junction bases: 7. Germline V gene sequence: CDR1 SQVTM, CDR2 ANQGSEA. This CDR3 region has 12 residues. CDR3 sequence: CSVVSGGGGYTF. In DNA form, the CDR3 reads TGCAGCGTTGTGTCAGGGGGAGGCGGCTACACCTTC.

This clonotype was detected only a few times. The chain couples TRBV5-1 to TRBJ1-2; perhaps TRBD1 as D (5 bases). Germline CDR1 SGHRS, CDR2 YFSETQ. V dropped 4 bases and J dropped 7 bases, with 17 bases sitting between them. The CDR3 covers 14 residues. This CDR3 is CASSPAGELSGYTF. CDR3 in DNA: TGCGCCAGCAGCCCCGCGGGGGAACTATCTGGCTACACCTTC.

The rearrangement links TRBV29-1 to TRBJ1-5, with TRBD1 matching 11 bases. Germline CDR1 and CDR2: SQVTM and ANQGSEA. CDR3 length equals 14 residues. Trimming took 6 bases from V and 4 from J; bases not matched to a gene: 5. The CDR3 region has the DNA TGCAGCGTGGCCGGGACAGGGGGAAATCAGCCCCAGCATTTT. Protein sequence: CSVAGTGGNQPQHF. The whole variable domain, filled in from reference TRBV29-1 and TRBJ1-5, reads SAVISQKPSRDICQRGTSLTIQCQVDSQVTMMFWYRQQPGQSLTLIATANQGSEATYESGFVIDKFPISRPNLTFSTLTVSNMSPEDSSIYLCSVAGTGGNQPQHFGDGTRLSIL.

The chain carries TRBV7-2 and TRBJ2-5, with D hard to call. CDR3 length: 14 amino acids. The ends were cut back, 2 bases at V and 7 bases at J, with 14 bases in the middle. CDR1 is SGHTA, CDR2 FQGNSA, per germline. The chain's CDR3 is CASSLSVALGTQYF. CDR3 in DNA: TGTGCCAGCAGCTTATCAGTAGCTCTGGGGACCCAGTACTTC.

In nucleotides, the CDR3 is TGTGCCACCAGTGATGCCCGGACAGAGAACTATGGCTACACCTTC. As protein: CATSDARTENYGYTF. The chain uses TRBV24-1 and TRBJ1-2; possibly TRBD1 for D (6 bases). The ends were cut back, 3 bases at V and 2 bases at J, with 12 bases in the middle. The CDR3 runs 15 residues. CDR1 and CDR2 from the germline V gene are KGHDR and SFDVKD.

This clonotype turned up a few times. The V gene is TRBV20-1, the J gene TRBJ2-3; possibly TRBD2 for D (6 bases). This CDR3 is 14 amino acids long. Germline assignment: CDR1 DFQATT and CDR2 SNEGSKA (reference sequence). V lost 6 bases and J lost 1, with 14 bases in between. CDR3 in DNA: TGCAGTGCGGCGGGACCTATTGGCACAGATACGCAGTATTTT. Protein: CSAAGPIGTDTQYF.

The chain employs TRBV7-2 and TRBJ2-1; D possibly corresponds to TRBD1 (5 bases). Germline V gives CDR1 SGHTA, CDR2 FQGNSA. V was cut by 0 bases and J by 4 bases, with 13 bases left in between. The CDR3 is made up of 16 amino acids. CDR3 residues: CASSLAVSRGYNEQFF. CDR3 bases: TGTGCCAGCAGCTTAGCGGTTTCAAGGGGTTACAATGAGCAGTTCTTC.

The V call is TRBV6-2 or TRBV6-3, the J call TRBJ2-5, with 7 bases fitting TRBD1. CDR3 size: 14 residues. Trimming cost V 6 bases and J 5 bases; bases outside gene matches: 9. Germline-derived CDR1 and CDR2 are MNHEY and SVGEGT. The CDR3 loop reads CASRPDRARETQYF. DNA for the CDR3: TGTGCCAGCAGACCAGACAGGGCTCGGGAGACCCAGTACTTC.